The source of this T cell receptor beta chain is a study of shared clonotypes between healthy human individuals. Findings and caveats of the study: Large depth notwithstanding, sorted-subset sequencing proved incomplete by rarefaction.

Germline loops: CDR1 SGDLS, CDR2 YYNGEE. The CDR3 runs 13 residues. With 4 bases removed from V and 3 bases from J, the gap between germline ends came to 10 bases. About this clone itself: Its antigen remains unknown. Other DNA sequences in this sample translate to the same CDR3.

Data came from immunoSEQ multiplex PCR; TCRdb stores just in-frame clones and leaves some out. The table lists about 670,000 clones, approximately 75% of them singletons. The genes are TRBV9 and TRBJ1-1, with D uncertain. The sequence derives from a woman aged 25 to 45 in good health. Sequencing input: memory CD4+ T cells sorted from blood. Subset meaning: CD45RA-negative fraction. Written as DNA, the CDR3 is TGTGCCAGCAGCCGTCGAGAGGACACTGAAGCTTTCTTT. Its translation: CASSRREDTEAFF. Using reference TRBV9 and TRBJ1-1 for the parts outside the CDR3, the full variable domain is DSGVTQTPKHLITATGQRVTLRCSPRSGDLSVYWYQQSLDQGLQFLIQYYNGEERAKGNILERFSAQQFPDLHSELNLSSLELGDSALYFCASSRREDTEAFFGQGTRLTVV.